The 21 T cell receptor beta chains below come from one sample, sequenced in a study of control samples from healthy donors and cancer patients. Measured with immunoSEQ multiplex PCR; TCRdb has only the in-frame clones, and not every one. The sample consists of 150,000 or so clones, roughly 94% of them appearing once. The sequencing sample was made of blood. Every receptor here comes from a woman aged 35 to 49 in good health.

This sequence joins TRBV3-1 (or the pseudogene TRBV3-2) and TRBJ1-2, with D perhaps matching TRBD1 (6 bases). Between the trimmed V and J ends, which lost 1 base and 2 bases, there was a span of 11 bases. There are 15 residues in the CDR3. CDR1 is LGHDT and CDR2 is YNNKEL in the germline V gene (reference sequence). This CDR3 reads CASSQGGRGNYGYTF. The CDR3 nucleotides are TGTGCCAGCAGCCAAGGGGGCAGGGGAAACTATGGCTACACCTTC.

The CDR3 is CASSMAGFTDGYTF. The CDR3 nucleotides read TGTGCCAGTAGTATGGCGGGGTTTACAGATGGCTACACCTTC. The chain joins TRBV19 to TRBJ1-2, with D uncertain. Trimming took 3 bases from V and 6 from J, leaving 14 bases between them. In germline, CDR1 is LNHDA, CDR2 SQIVND (reference sequence). This CDR3 is 14 amino acids long.

This sequence joins TRBV3-1 (or the pseudogene TRBV3-2) and TRBJ1-6, with 9 bases identical to TRBD1. Germline CDR1 is LGHDT and CDR2 is YNNKEL (reference sequence). Trimming removed 2 bases from V and 10 bases from J; junction bases left unmatched: 6. This CDR3 contains 15 residues. CDR3 region: CASSQQDRGRSPLHF. The CDR3 DNA follows: TGTGCCAGCAGCCAACAGGACAGGGGCAGGTCACCCCTCCACTTT.

This chain joins TRBV15 and TRBJ2-1, with TRBD1 as a possible D gene (6 bases). CDR3 length: 15 residues. The V end was cut by 1 base, the J end by 5 bases, with 12 bases between. CDR1 and CDR2 (germline): LNHNV, YYDKDF (reference sequence). DNA for the CDR3: TGTGCCACCAGCAGAGGATCAGGGGACCACAATGAGCAGTTCTTC. This translates into CATSRGSGDHNEQFF.

This chain links TRBV9 with TRBJ2-5; maybe TRBD2 (6 bases). CDR3 length: 16 amino acids. V lost 2 bases to trimming and J lost 5 bases, with 19 bases between them. Germline lookup yields CDR1 SGDLS and CDR2 YYNGEE. As DNA, the CDR3 is TGTGCCAGCAGCGTGGGAGGCTCTGGGGTGCGGGAGACCCAGTACTTC. Translation gives CASSVGGSGVRETQYF.

This chain joins TRBV11-2 and TRBJ2-1; D unresolved. Between the trimmed V and J ends, which lost 0 bases and 6 bases, there was a span of 15 bases. Germline CDR1 and CDR2: SGHAT and FQNNGV. The CDR3 loop spans 16 amino acids. Here the CDR3 DNA reads TGTGCCAGCAGCTTAGAGATGGGCGGCAGACGCAATGAGCAGTTCTTC. This codes for CASSLEMGGRRNEQFF.

The chain has TRBV29-1 and TRBJ1-2, with D hard to call. Trimming removed 3 bases at V and 3 bases at J, with 5 bases between. The CDR3 runs 11 residues. Germline V gene sequence: CDR1 SQVTM, CDR2 ANQGSEA. CDR3 protein: CSVEQYYGYTF. As DNA, the CDR3 is TGCAGCGTTGAGCAGTACTATGGCTACACCTTC.

The V and J genes are TRBV6-5 and TRBJ1-3; no definite D call. Germline values: CDR1 MNHEY, CDR2 SVGAGI. The CDR3 spans 15 residues. V lost 5 bases, J lost 0 bases, and 11 bases lay in between. CDR3 region: CASSPDVRSGNTIYF. The CDR3 region has the DNA TGTGCCAGCAGTCCGGACGTTCGCTCTGGAAACACCATATATTTT.

The chain employs TRBV18 and TRBJ2-7; D uncertain. Trimming removed 6 bases from V and 3 bases from J, with 9 bases in between. The CDR3 totals 12 residues. From germline, CDR1 is KGHSH and CDR2 LQKENI. The CDR3 coding sequence is TGTGCCAGCTCCCAGACCAACTACGAGCAGTACTTC. It is translated as CASSQTNYEQYF.

J is TRBJ1-1 and V is TRBV6-6; maybe TRBD1 (5 bases). Looked up from germline, CDR1 is MNHNY and CDR2 is SVGAGI (reference sequence). The CDR3 loop spans 14 amino acids. Deletions cut 6 bases from V and 1 base from J, with 12 bases between. Written as DNA, the CDR3 is TGTGCCAGCAGACGCGCCGGGGGGAACACTGAAGCTTTCTTT. Translating it yields CASRRAGGNTEAFF.

This clone was detected once. V usage is TRBV10-2 and J usage is TRBJ1-1; no clear D gene. Germline V gives CDR1 WSHSY, CDR2 SAAADI. V was cut by 8 bases and J by 3 bases, with 4 bases left in between. The CDR3 is 10 amino acids. CDR3 nucleotide sequence: TGCGCCAGCGGGCACACTGAAGCTTTCTTT. It is translated as CASGHTEAFF.

The V call is TRBV5-1, the J call TRBJ1-4, with 10 positions matching TRBD1. The CDR3 length is 15 residues. V lost 4 bases to trimming and J lost 6 bases; unmatched junction nucleotides: 6. Germline V gives CDR1 SGHRS, CDR2 YFSETQ. CDR3 bases: TGCGCCAGCAGCCGAGACAGGGGGCGAGATGAAAAACTGTTTTTT. Translation gives CASSRDRGRDEKLFF.

The chain has TRBV7-2 and TRBJ2-2; 7 bases line up with TRBD1. J gave up 6 bases and V 5 bases, and 6 bases lay outside the gene matches. The CDR3 contains 14 residues. The V gene's germline CDR1 is SGHTA and CDR2 FQGNSA. The CDR3 region has the DNA TGTGCCAGCAGCCTGGACAGGCTGGCCGGGGAGCTGTTTTTT. It codes for CASSLDRLAGELFF.

The chain uses TRBV12-3 or TRBV12-4 and TRBJ2-1; no clear D gene. Trimming left V 3 bases short and J 8 bases short, with 8 bases between. The CDR3 spans 12 residues. DNA of the CDR3: TGTGCCAGCAGTTTGCAAATACATGAGCAGTTCTTC. It encodes CASSLQIHEQFF.

The V and J genes are TRBV6-2 or TRBV6-3 and TRBJ1-2, with TRBD1 matching 8 bases. Germline values: CDR1 MNHEY, CDR2 SVGEGT. The CDR3 has 14 amino acids. The trim removed 2 bases at V and 8 bases at J, leaving 7 bases unmatched. Written as DNA, the CDR3 is TGTGCCAGCAGTTACCCTCAGGGGGCGCGAGGCTACACCTTC. The encoded protein is CASSYPQGARGYTF.

This chain joins TRBV21-1 and TRBJ2-1; TRBD2 is taken as the D call from the table, unchecked against the DNA. TRBV21-1 is annotated as a pseudogene. The CDR3 runs 18 residues. The CDR3 loop reads CASSNGTSGGCSYNEQFF. CDR3 nucleotide sequence: TGTGCCAGCAGCAACGGGACTAGCGGGGGCTGCTCCTACAATGAGCAGTTCTTC.

Regarding this clone: The same CDR3 also results from other DNA sequences found in this sample. The chain employs TRBV9 and TRBJ2-3; D possibly matches TRBD1 or TRBD2 (5 bases each). The CDR3 is 13 amino acids. V lost 2 bases to trimming and J lost 3 bases, with 7 bases between them. Germline V gene lookup returns CDR1 SGDLS and CDR2 YYNGEE. This CDR3 reads CASSVGGTDTQYF. Written as DNA, the CDR3 is TGTGCCAGCAGCGTTGGGGGTACAGATACGCAGTATTTT. The complete variable domain, with remaining parts taken from reference TRBV9 and TRBJ2-3, reads DSGVTQTPKHLITATGQRVTLRCSPRSGDLSVYWYQQSLDQGLQFLIQYYNGEERAKGNILERFSAQQFPDLHSELNLSSLELGDSALYFCASSVGGTDTQYFGPGTRLTVL.

The chain has TRBV14 and TRBJ1-1, with a possible D match to TRBD1 (5 bases). CDR1 and CDR2 from the germline V gene are SGHDN and FVKESK. Trimming took 0 bases from V and 4 from J, leaving 12 bases between them. This CDR3 comprises 15 residues. CDR3 residues: CASSQDRVMITEAFF. The CDR3 region has the DNA TGTGCCAGCAGCCAAGACAGGGTCATGATCACTGAAGCTTTCTTT.

V is TRBV18 and J is TRBJ1-1, with D unresolved. V was clipped by 3 bases and J by 1 base, with 9 bases between them. Germline CDR1 KGHSH, CDR2 LQKENI. This CDR3 has 14 residues. As DNA, the CDR3 is TGTGCCAGCTCACCGGGTACCAAGAACACTGAAGCTTTCTTT. It yields the protein CASSPGTKNTEAFF. Filled out from reference TRBV18 and TRBJ1-1, the complete variable domain reads NAGVMQNPRHLVRRRGQEARLRCSPMKGHSHVYWYRQLPEEGLKFMVYLQKENIIDESGMPKERFSAEFPKEGPSILRIQQVVRGDSAAYFCASSPGTKNTEAFFGQGTRLTVV.

The V call is TRBV27, the J call TRBJ1-1; D gene unclear. V shed 3 bases and J shed 2 bases, with 7 bases lying between them. The length of the CDR3 is 13 residues. CDR1 and CDR2 (germline): MNHEY, SMNVEV (reference sequence). CDR3 nucleotides: TGTGCCAGCAGTTTCTCCTCAAACACTGAAGCTTTCTTT. Its protein is CASSFSSNTEAFF.

This clone was detected only once. This chain joins TRBV6-5 and TRBJ1-2; TRBD1 matches at 10 bases. Trimming removed 6 bases from V and 3 bases from J; junction bases left unmatched: 4. Germline values: CDR1 MNHEY, CDR2 SVGAGI. The CDR3 contains 14 residues. The CDR3 bases are TGTGCCAGCAGCCTAGGGACAGGGGACTATGGCTACACCTTC. This encodes CASSLGTGDYGYTF.